This entry lists 2 T cell receptor beta chains sequenced from one sample in a study of CD8+CD57+ T cells in acquired aplastic anemia. The template for TCR beta VDJ and CDR3 sequence profiling was genomic DNA. Each CDR3 protein is one row after TCRdb ran MiXCR on the reads. The table lists about 180,000 distinct CDR3 sequences, roughly 43% of them singletons. All patients picked for sequencing had shown, by flow cytometry, an expansion of CD8+CD57+ cells. Specimen: sorted CD4+, CD8+, or CD8+CD57+ T cells (not recorded which) from PBMCs. Every receptor here comes from a human donor with aplastic anemia.

Comment on this clonotype: A read error is possible here, since a much larger clone lies one base away. The V and J genes are TRBV7-3 and TRBJ2-2; 7 bases are a match to TRBD1. The CDR3 spans 16 residues. Germline V gives CDR1 SGHTA, CDR2 FQGTGA. The CDR3 coding sequence is TGTGCCAGCAGCTTAAAGGCGACAGGGAACGCCGGGGAGCTGTTTTTT. Translation: CASSLKATGNAGELFF.

In this sample, this clonotype turned up many times. V usage is TRBV7-6 and J usage is TRBJ1-4, with D tentatively TRBD1 (6 bases). Germline lookup yields CDR1 SGHVS and CDR2 FNYEAQ. The ends were cut back, 1 base at V and 7 bases at J, with 19 bases in the middle. The length of the CDR3 is 17 residues. The CDR3, as DNA: TGTGCCAGCAGCTTAGGGGCGTCGGGGGGCTTAAGTGAAAAACTGTTTTTT. It encodes CASSLGASGGLSEKLFF.